The rows below give T cell receptor beta chains drawn from one sample of a study of OX40 agonist ivuxolimab in advanced cancers. Sequencing was performed with immunoSEQ multiplex PCR; in TCRdb, only in-frame clones are kept and a portion is missing. The sample includes about 26,000 clones, roughly 90% seen only once; the top ten take roughly 21%. The sample here was CD4+ or CD8+ T cells sorted from blood, taken in a trial of the OX40 agonist ivuxolimab. Every receptor here comes from an adult with an advanced solid tumor such as melanoma, head and neck, liver or kidney cancer. Both conserved end residues are part of each CDR3. The D gene is left open where the match is weak. Not every row has a clone size; where given, it reads once, few, many or a size class.

TRBV9	NA	NA	TRBJ2-7	TGTGCCAGCAGCGGCGGGACAGAACTAGGCTACGAGCAGTACTTC	CASSGGTELGYEQYF
TRBV6-4	NA	NA	TRBJ2-1	TGTGCCAGCAGTTACGGCAGTAGCTCCTACAATGAGCAGTTCTTC	CASSYGSSSYNEQFF
TRBV7-9	NA	NA	TRBJ2-7	TGTGCCAGCAGCTCCAGGCAGGTTCCCTACGAGCAGTACTTC	CASSSRQVPYEQYF
TRBV7-8	few	NA	TRBJ2-2	TGTGCCAGCAGAGGAACCGGGGAGCTGTTTTTT	CASRGTGELFF
TRBV6-1	NA	NA	TRBJ2-7	TGTGCCAGCAGTCCGACCGGGTCCGCCTACGAGCAGTACTTC	CASSPTGSAYEQYF
TRBV14	once	NA	TRBJ2-5	TGTGCCAGCAGCCAAGAAGGCTCGTACCAAGAGACCCAGTACTTC	CASSQEGSYQETQYF
TRBV9	NA	NA	TRBJ1-1	TGTGCCAGCAGCGTAGGATACACCACTGAAGCTTTCTTT	CASSVGYTTEAFF
TRBV7-9	NA	NA	TRBJ1-1	TGTGCCAGCAGCTTATCATTAGGGGCCCTTGAAGCTTTCTTT	CASSLSLGALEAFF
TRBV9	NA	NA	TRBJ1-1	TGTGCCAGCTCCCAGGGCGTGAACACTGAAGCTTTCTTT	CASSQGVNTEAFF
TRBV11-1	NA	TRBD2	TRBJ2-7	TGTGCCAGCAGCTTAGGTCTGGGACTAGCGAATTACGAGCAGTACTTC	CASSLGLGLANYEQYF
TRBV5-1	NA	NA	TRBJ2-7	TGCGCCAGCAGCATGTTCTACGAGCAGTACTTC	CASSMFYEQYF